This T cell receptor beta chain is from a study of cytomegalovirus exposure and HLA in healthy donors. Study information: The 110 million or so unique TCR beta sequences, from about 179 million T cells, were found by an earlier analysis. The study, taken as a whole, reports: Researchers reported that a few CMV-associated chains were confirmed in vitro as CMV antigen-specific. In a later analysis, TCR association rates varied by HLA locus: DRB1 most, HLA-C fewest.

The CDR3 sequence is 15 residues long. V shed 6 bases and J 10 bases; nucleotides not matched to a gene: 12. In germline, CDR1 is SGHVS, CDR2 FNYEAQ. The study sampled nominally healthy donors, though unrecorded immune exposures were likely. In the PCR, 60 Vbeta and 13 Jbeta primers were used. TCRdb's copy holds only in-frame clones and misses some; the assay was immunoSEQ multiplex PCR. The table shows over 50,000 clones, with about four fifths occurring only once. Details on this clone: Its antigen is not known.

The sequence was obtained from a man in his forties in good health and CMV-seronegative. Sample: PBMCs. V gene TRBV7-6 combines with J gene TRBJ2-1; 10 bases are shared with TRBD2. In nucleotides, the CDR3 is TGTGCCAGCAGTTTAAGCGGGGGGGCGGTCGGGGAGCAGTTCTTC. Amino acids: CASSLSGGAVGEQFF.